This is a list of T cell receptor beta chains from one sample in a study of regulatory T cells in long-lasting Graves disease. TCRdb re-analysed the multiplex PCR reads in MiXCR, keeping a single row per CDR3 protein. The profile shows some 420,000 distinct CDR3 sequences, about 20% of them singletons. Sample: peripheral blood mononuclear cells (PBMCs), taken when the disease was refractory, from a patient treated with antithyroid drugs. These receptors all stem from a female donor with Graves disease. The conserved cysteine and the conserved F or W are not part of the CDR3 here. Size is omitted from some rows. Given values are once, few, many or a class for expanded clones.

j_gene,abundance,v_gene,CDR3aa
TRBJ1-4,-,TRBV7-9,ASSQVSGGEKLF
TRBJ2-7,few,TRBV10-3,AISDHGAGSSYEQY
TRBJ1-6,few,TRBV6-2/TRBV6-3,ASGGTESSYNSPLH
TRBJ1-5,-,TRBV5-6,ASSAGAIREGDNQPQH
TRBJ2-5,-,TRBV9,ASSPCPY
TRBJ1-6,many,TRBV2,ASNRVNSPLH
TRBJ2-5,many,TRBV7-2,ASSFQGGPETQY
TRBJ1-3,-,TRBV7-9,ASTPDRAFSGNTIY
TRBJ1-5,-,TRBV19,ASSIARRGAGSNQPQH
TRBJ2-7,-,TRBV20-1,SASGAVSHEQY
TRBJ1-1,many,TRBV20-1,SATKGRTEAF
TRBJ2-1,-,TRBV3-1,ASSQGGPRYDEQF
TRBJ2-7,-,TRBV6-1,ASSHPYGGSSYEQY
TRBJ2-5,many,TRBV6-1,ASSQMDRGSETQY
TRBJ1-2,-,TRBV20-1,SARAGDGLTNYGYT
TRBJ1-2,few,TRBV19,ASRYRVGDTRGYT
TRBJ1-4,many,TRBV20-1,SATGQANEKLF
TRBJ2-5,many,TRBV6-1,ASSTGGGRKTQY
TRBJ2-2,many,TRBV3-1,ASSRDTGELF
TRBJ1-2,few,TRBV30,AWSVEGDNYGYT
TRBJ1-4,many,TRBV28,ASSSLDGGQGTNEKLF
TRBJ1-6,many,TRBV28,ASRPRGEGNSPLH
TRBJ2-7,-,TRBV20-1,SATGTSGSVSYEQY
TRBJ1-1,few,TRBV5-1,ASSRVTGTGDTEAF
TRBJ1-2,few,TRBV20-1,RAPYREYGYT
TRBJ1-5,many,TRBV10-3,AISESISAQPQH
TRBJ1-5,few,TRBV20-1,SARGSSYSNQPQH
TRBJ2-7,many,TRBV2,ASSERTGASYEQY
TRBJ2-2,few,TRBV11-3,ASSLGRDGELF
TRBJ2-1,many,TRBV20-1,SARGINEQF
TRBJ1-1,many,TRBV28,ASSSGQGAQEAF
TRBJ1-2,many,TRBV12-3/TRBV12-4,ASSLVRGQEEYGYT
TRBJ1-2,-,TRBV5-6,ASSGWLYGYT
TRBJ1-5,many,TRBV2,ASTGLGVGNQPQH
TRBJ1-4,-,TRBV19,ASSAPEKLF
TRBJ1-2,many,TRBV7-9,ASSLEVGQGNYGYT
TRBJ1-2,many,TRBV2,AKRGQENDYT
TRBJ2-5,-,TRBV6-2/TRBV6-3,ASSSQGAGTQY
TRBJ1-3,-,TRBV15,ATSRDSGSSGNTIY
TRBJ2-7,many,TRBV7-2,ASSLKTDYEQY
TRBJ2-2,-,TRBV27,ASSLSAGWEPGELF
TRBJ2-7,many,TRBV6-2/TRBV6-3,ASSYVSSGEEQY
TRBJ2-5,many,TRBV11-2,ASSLDLSGDSKGQETQY
TRBJ1-1,few,TRBV12-3/TRBV12-4,ASSPDRPGAF
TRBJ2-7,once,TRBV5-6,ASSSQWGPQYEQY
TRBJ2-3,few,TRBV28,ASYEAGATDTQY
TRBJ1-2,many,TRBV29-1,SVRTETNYGYT
TRBJ1-3,-,TRBV7-9,ASSLAGDGNTIY
TRBJ1-2,-,TRBV6-1,ASSTPGQGHGDYGYT
TRBJ2-4,many,TRBV12-3/TRBV12-4,ASSMGLEDIQY
TRBJ2-7,-,TRBV7-9,ASSFAGAGYEQY
TRBJ1-5,many,TRBV28,ASSQDRGSRPSNQPQH
TRBJ2-7,-,TRBV7-2,ASSRGGSISYEQY
TRBJ2-2,-,TRBV30,AWSVRQGGAGELF
TRBJ1-1,many,TRBV27,ASSLWAQGSLHTEAF
TRBJ1-1,-,TRBV7-2,ASSLLLKGPSYLDTEAF